Only a few counts were recorded for the clone carrying this T cell receptor beta chain. The antigen is unknown. The data were obtained in a study of post-analysis software for immune sequencing data. On the study more broadly: Several disease courses (relapsing-remitting, secondary progressive and progressive-relapsing) of multiple sclerosis were included. General study results and limits: Significantly lower normalized Chao1 diversity was seen in multiple sclerosis patients than in controls. Same-batch samples co-clustered strongly by F measure. Controls had lower frequencies than patients of four or five TRBV segments, which included TRBV5-6, TRBV5-1 and TRBV20-1.

Included in the TCR beta cDNA libraries were unique molecular identifiers. About 500,000 cDNA molecules were obtained from roughly 0.93 to 9.6 million T cells. Using its own MiXCR run on the PCR reads, TCRdb lists one record per CDR3 protein. Of 600,000 to 750,000 distinct CDR3 sequences detected, 59% appear once; the ten largest clones hold about 11%. The CDR3 contains 15 residues. V was clipped by 5 bases and J by 0 bases, with 14 bases between them. The germline CDR1 and CDR2 sequences are ENHRY and SYGVKD. V usage is TRBV10-3 and J usage is TRBJ2-7, with D hard to call. The sequence derives from a girl aged 2 to 9 with multiple sclerosis. The sample comprised blood. Written as DNA, the CDR3 is TGTGCCATCAGTTCTGGTCAATATCCCTCCTACGAGCAGTACTTC. It yields the protein CAISSGQYPSYEQYF.